The clone carrying this T cell receptor beta chain showed up just once. Its antigen is unidentified. PCR amplification relied on 60 Vbeta primers (plus 13 Jbeta primers). Method: immunoSEQ multiplex PCR; TCRdb's copy keeps in-frame clones and lacks some. The data show 100,000 to 150,000 clones, around 70% seen once. The CDR3 loop spans 15 amino acids. Germline V gives CDR1 LNHDA, CDR2 SQIVND (reference sequence). Trimming took off 3 bases at V and 3 bases at J, with 11 bases between the two ends. The data derive from a study of cytomegalovirus exposure and HLA in healthy donors. Findings and caveats of the study: In vitro assays verified that a few CMV-associated chains recognized CMV antigens specifically.

The source of this sequence is a man between 35 and 55 years old in good health and CMV-seropositive. Material: PBMCs. The V and J genes are TRBV19 and TRBJ1-4; TRBD1 might be the D (5 bases). Written as DNA, the CDR3 is TGTGCCAGTAGTATCGACAGCGTTTCTAATGAAAAACTGTTTTTT. Its translation: CASSIDSVSNEKLFF.